This T cell receptor beta chain came from a study of shared clonotypes between healthy human individuals. CDR1 and CDR2 (germline): WNHNN, SYGVQD (reference sequence). The CDR3 contains 15 residues. Germline trimming cut 6 bases from V and 0 bases from J; bases unmatched to any gene: 6. Splitting of each subset's genomic DNA was done evenly across several immunoSEQ plates. Produced via immunoSEQ multiplex PCR; TCRdb's table is partial and in-frame only. The sample has about 960,000 clones, approximately 80% seen once. This rearrangement joins TRBV10-1 to TRBJ2-3, with 7 bases aligning to TRBD2. The sequencing sample was made of memory CD4+ T cells sorted from blood. Subset reported: CD45RA-negative fraction. The receptor was isolated from a man aged 18 to 35 in good health. DNA of the CDR3: TGCGCCAGCAGCCCTAGCGGATATAGCACAGATACGCAGTATTTT. This translates into CASSPSGYSTDTQYF.